This is a list of T cell receptor beta chains from one sample in a study of blood T cell repertoires in COVID-19. TCRdb keeps only in-frame clones here, not all; method: immunoSEQ multiplex PCR. The sample holds roughly 100,000 clones, roughly 85% seen once. Sample: peripheral blood. The receptors derive from a man in his fifties or sixties with acute or convalescent COVID-19. CDR3s include the opening cysteine and the closing phenylalanine or tryptophan. Fields, in order: D gene, V gene, J gene, clone size, CDR3 DNA, CDR3 protein. The D gene is left open where the match is weak. The size field is filled for only some rows; it gives once, few, many or a size class.

D gene: TRBD1
V gene: TRBV19
J gene: TRBJ1-6
clone size: once
CDR3 DNA: TGTGCCAGTAGTATTCGACAGGGGTGGGATTCACCCCTCCACTTT
CDR3 protein: CASSIRQGWDSPLHF

D gene: TRBD2
V gene: TRBV19
J gene: TRBJ2-1
clone size: -
CDR3 DNA: TGTGCCACCTCACCCCCGGGACTAGCGGTCTTAGATGAGCAGTTCTTC
CDR3 protein: CATSPPGLAVLDEQFF

D gene: TRBD2
V gene: TRBV6-5
J gene: TRBJ2-3
clone size: -
CDR3 DNA: TGTGCCAGCAGTTTCACTAGCGGGATGGCAGATACGCAGTATTTT
CDR3 protein: CASSFTSGMADTQYF

D gene: -
V gene: TRBV5-5
J gene: TRBJ1-2
clone size: -
CDR3 DNA: TGTGCCAGCAGCTTGGGTCAGGGATTCTATGGCTACACCTTC
CDR3 protein: CASSLGQGFYGYTF

D gene: TRBD1
V gene: TRBV12-5
J gene: TRBJ2-2
clone size: -
CDR3 DNA: TGTGCTAGTGGTTTAATCCGGACAGGGCACACCGGGGAGCTGTTTTTT
CDR3 protein: CASGLIRTGHTGELFF

D gene: TRBD1
V gene: TRBV9
J gene: TRBJ1-4
clone size: few
CDR3 DNA: TGTGCCAGCAGCGTAGACGACAGGGTTTCAACTAATGAAAAACTGTTTTTT
CDR3 protein: CASSVDDRVSTNEKLFF

D gene: -
V gene: TRBV6-6
J gene: TRBJ1-2
clone size: -
CDR3 DNA: TGTGCCAGCAGTTCGAACTATGGCTACACCTTC
CDR3 protein: CASSSNYGYTF

D gene: TRBD2
V gene: TRBV11-2
J gene: TRBJ2-3
clone size: -
CDR3 DNA: TGTGCCAGCAGCCCAACTAGCGGGAGGGCAGATACGCAGTATTTT
CDR3 protein: CASSPTSGRADTQYF

D gene: -
V gene: TRBV28
J gene: TRBJ2-7
clone size: -
CDR3 DNA: TGTGCCAGCAGCCCCGGGGTCAACTACGAGCAGTACTTC
CDR3 protein: CASSPGVNYEQYF

D gene: -
V gene: TRBV4-2
J gene: TRBJ2-1
clone size: -
CDR3 DNA: TGTGCCAGCAGCCAAGATGGGCTAGCGCTCTACAATGAGCAGTTCTTC
CDR3 protein: CASSQDGLALYNEQFF

D gene: TRBD1
V gene: TRBV2
J gene: TRBJ1-4
clone size: -
CDR3 DNA: TGTGCCAGCAGTCGGGACAGGGGAACTAATGAAAAACTGTTTTTT
CDR3 protein: CASSRDRGTNEKLFF

D gene: TRBD1
V gene: TRBV28
J gene: TRBJ1-2
clone size: once
CDR3 DNA: TGTGCCAGCGGACCGACAGGGCACTATGGCTACACCTTC
CDR3 protein: CASGPTGHYGYTF

D gene: TRBD2
V gene: TRBV7-9
J gene: TRBJ2-1
clone size: once
CDR3 DNA: TGTGCCAGCAGCCAAGGACTAGCGGGAGCACGGGGGCTCTTC
CDR3 protein: CASSQGLAGARGLF

D gene: -
V gene: TRBV28
J gene: TRBJ2-5
clone size: -
CDR3 DNA: TGTGCCAGCAGTTTATCCAAACAGATCCAAGAGACCCAGTACTTC
CDR3 protein: CASSLSKQIQETQYF

D gene: -
V gene: TRBV18
J gene: TRBJ1-3
clone size: -
CDR3 DNA: TGTGCCAGCTCCCCCGTCCGTGAGCACGGAAACACCATATATTTT
CDR3 protein: CASSPVREHGNTIYF

D gene: -
V gene: TRBV15
J gene: TRBJ1-4
clone size: -
CDR3 DNA: TGTGCCACCAGTTCTTACTCCCGGGTGGTTAATGAAAAACTGTTTTTT
CDR3 protein: CATSSYSRVVNEKLFF

D gene: TRBD1
V gene: TRBV9
J gene: TRBJ2-1
clone size: -
CDR3 DNA: TGTGCCAGCAGCGTAGATTGGGGACAGGGATACTTCAATGAGCAGTTCTTC
CDR3 protein: CASSVDWGQGYFNEQFF

D gene: TRBD2
V gene: TRBV11-3
J gene: TRBJ2-7
clone size: -
CDR3 DNA: TGTGCCAGCAGCCTAGAACTAGCGCGAAATGAGCAGTACTTC
CDR3 protein: CASSLELARNEQYF

D gene: TRBD1
V gene: TRBV11-2
J gene: TRBJ1-4
clone size: -
CDR3 DNA: TGTGCCAGCAGCTTAAGGGGGCGCGTGGGTGCTAATGAAAAACTGTTTTTT
CDR3 protein: CASSLRGRVGANEKLFF

D gene: -
V gene: TRBV5-1
J gene: TRBJ1-3
clone size: -
CDR3 DNA: TGCGCCAGCAGCTTGTCAGACTTCTTTGGAAACACCATATATTTT
CDR3 protein: CASSLSDFFGNTIYF

D gene: -
V gene: TRBV11-2
J gene: TRBJ2-5
clone size: -
CDR3 DNA: TGTGCCAGCAGTCACTCTAGCGTCTCCCAGAGGGAGACCCAGTACTTC
CDR3 protein: CASSHSSVSQRETQYF

D gene: -
V gene: TRBV3-1/TRBV3-2
J gene: TRBJ2-5
clone size: -
CDR3 DNA: TGTGCCAGCAGCCAAGAGGCCGACCAAGAGACCCAGTACTTC
CDR3 protein: CASSQEADQETQYF

D gene: TRBD2
V gene: TRBV10-3
J gene: TRBJ2-7
clone size: once
CDR3 DNA: TGTGCCATCAGTGACCCTGGACTAGGGGTGGTTGCCTACGAGCAGTACTTC
CDR3 protein: CAISDPGLGVVAYEQYF

D gene: -
V gene: TRBV7-6
J gene: TRBJ1-1
clone size: few
CDR3 DNA: TGTGCCAGCAGCTTAGGGCGAGGTGTGAACACTGAAGCTTTCTTT
CDR3 protein: CASSLGRGVNTEAFF

D gene: TRBD2
V gene: TRBV11-1
J gene: TRBJ2-7
clone size: -
CDR3 DNA: TGTGCCAGCACCTTGACTAGCGGGGACTACGAGCAGTACTTC
CDR3 protein: CASTLTSGDYEQYF

D gene: -
V gene: TRBV20-1
J gene: TRBJ2-1
clone size: -
CDR3 DNA: TGCAGTGCTAGTGAAGAGAATAATGAGCAGTTCTTC
CDR3 protein: CSASEENNEQFF

D gene: -
V gene: TRBV5-5
J gene: TRBJ1-2
clone size: -
CDR3 DNA: TGTGCCAGCAGCTTGGGTTTTATGAACTATGGCTACACCTTC
CDR3 protein: CASSLGFMNYGYTF

D gene: -
V gene: TRBV2
J gene: TRBJ2-2
clone size: -
CDR3 DNA: TGTGCCAGCAGTGCGGCGGTAAACACCGGGGAGCTGTTTTTT
CDR3 protein: CASSAAVNTGELFF

D gene: TRBD1
V gene: TRBV3-1/TRBV3-2
J gene: TRBJ2-1
clone size: -
CDR3 DNA: TGTGCCAGCAGCCTCGGGACAGGGCACAATGAGCAGTTCTTC
CDR3 protein: CASSLGTGHNEQFF

D gene: -
V gene: TRBV6-5
J gene: TRBJ2-5
clone size: -
CDR3 DNA: TGTGCCAGCGCGAGACAGCAAGAGACCCAGTACTTC
CDR3 protein: CASARQQETQYF

D gene: TRBD1
V gene: TRBV2
J gene: TRBJ2-2
clone size: -
CDR3 DNA: TGTGCCAGCAGTGTTACCGGGACAGGGCCAACCGGGGAGCTGTTTTTT
CDR3 protein: CASSVTGTGPTGELFF

D gene: TRBD1
V gene: TRBV5-4
J gene: TRBJ1-1
clone size: -
CDR3 DNA: TGTGCCAGCAGCCGCCCAGGGGGCACTGAAGCTTTCTTT
CDR3 protein: CASSRPGGTEAFF

D gene: -
V gene: TRBV7-8
J gene: TRBJ2-5
clone size: -
CDR3 DNA: TGTGCCAGCAGTTATGGGGGGGAGACCCAGTACTTC
CDR3 protein: CASSYGGETQYF

D gene: -
V gene: TRBV5-1
J gene: TRBJ2-5
clone size: -
CDR3 DNA: TGCGCCAGCAGCTCTGGACAGAGATACCAAGAGACCCAGTACTTC
CDR3 protein: CASSSGQRYQETQYF

D gene: -
V gene: TRBV10-3
J gene: TRBJ2-7
clone size: -
CDR3 DNA: TGTGCCATCAGGGAAGGGGTCTACGAGCAGTACTTC
CDR3 protein: CAIREGVYEQYF

D gene: -
V gene: TRBV19
J gene: TRBJ2-3
clone size: -
CDR3 DNA: TGTGCCAGTACCCCACAGGGATCTAGCACAGATACGCAGTATTTT
CDR3 protein: CASTPQGSSTDTQYF

D gene: TRBD1
V gene: TRBV7-9
J gene: TRBJ2-4
clone size: -
CDR3 DNA: TGTGCCAGCAGCTTAATGACAGGGGGCAAAAACATTCAGTACTTC
CDR3 protein: CASSLMTGGKNIQYF

D gene: TRBD2
V gene: TRBV10-1
J gene: TRBJ2-7
clone size: -
CDR3 DNA: TGCGCCAGCAGCGACGGGGCTAGCGGGAGCGGCGAGCAGTACTTC
CDR3 protein: CASSDGASGSGEQYF

D gene: TRBD1
V gene: TRBV5-1
J gene: TRBJ2-2
clone size: -
CDR3 DNA: TGCGCCAGCAGCTCGACAGGGACGATGGCCGGGGAGCTGTTTTTT
CDR3 protein: CASSSTGTMAGELFF

D gene: TRBD1
V gene: TRBV27
J gene: TRBJ2-1
clone size: few
CDR3 DNA: TGTGCCAGCAGCAAGGACAGGGGCTCCTACAATGAGCAGTTCTTC
CDR3 protein: CASSKDRGSYNEQFF

D gene: TRBD1
V gene: TRBV11-3
J gene: TRBJ2-3
clone size: -
CDR3 DNA: TGTGCCAGCAGCTCCTACGGGACAGGGTATGAGGCCATCACAGATACGCAGTATTTT
CDR3 protein: CASSSYGTGYEAITDTQYF

D gene: TRBD1
V gene: TRBV19
J gene: TRBJ1-1
clone size: -
CDR3 DNA: TGTGCCAGTAGTATCCTCCCCTTGACAGGGGGCATGGCAGCTTTCTTT
CDR3 protein: CASSILPLTGGMAAFF

D gene: TRBD1
V gene: TRBV7-3
J gene: TRBJ2-1
clone size: -
CDR3 DNA: TGTGCCAGCAGCTTAGGGACAGGGGGGGTTGATGAGCAGTTCTTC
CDR3 protein: CASSLGTGGVDEQFF

D gene: TRBD1
V gene: TRBV7-8
J gene: TRBJ1-2
clone size: once
CDR3 DNA: TGTGCCAGCAGCCCAAAAGGGGGCACCTATGGCTACACCTTC
CDR3 protein: CASSPKGGTYGYTF

D gene: -
V gene: TRBV30
J gene: TRBJ2-1
clone size: few
CDR3 DNA: TGTGCCTGGAGGACCCCTCAGGGAACCTACAATGAGCAGTTCTTC
CDR3 protein: CAWRTPQGTYNEQFF

D gene: -
V gene: TRBV3-1/TRBV3-2
J gene: TRBJ2-7
clone size: -
CDR3 DNA: TGTGCCAGCAGCCAACCCCAGCGCGCCCACGAGCAGTACTTC
CDR3 protein: CASSQPQRAHEQYF

D gene: TRBD2
V gene: TRBV4-1
J gene: TRBJ2-1
clone size: -
CDR3 DNA: TGCGCCAGCAGCCAACACCTCGGGAGGGGCTCCTACAATGAGCAGTTCTTC
CDR3 protein: CASSQHLGRGSYNEQFF

D gene: TRBD2
V gene: TRBV5-8
J gene: TRBJ2-7
clone size: -
CDR3 DNA: TGTGCCAGCAGCTTGGTTGGGGGAGGGCACTACGAGCAGTACTTC
CDR3 protein: CASSLVGGGHYEQYF

D gene: TRBD2
V gene: TRBV18
J gene: TRBJ2-3
clone size: -
CDR3 DNA: TGTGCCAGCTCACCCGGGGGGGTAACAGATACGCAGTATTTT
CDR3 protein: CASSPGGVTDTQYF

D gene: TRBD2
V gene: TRBV13
J gene: TRBJ2-1
clone size: -
CDR3 DNA: TGTGCCAGCAGCTCCGAGCGGACTAGCGGATCCTACAATGAGCAGTTCTTC
CDR3 protein: CASSSERTSGSYNEQFF

D gene: TRBD2
V gene: TRBV5-6
J gene: TRBJ2-3
clone size: -
CDR3 DNA: TGTGCCAGCAGCTTGTTGTCTAGCGGGGGGGTTGTAGATACGCAGTATTTT
CDR3 protein: CASSLLSSGGVVDTQYF

D gene: TRBD1
V gene: TRBV27
J gene: TRBJ2-1
clone size: -
CDR3 DNA: TGTGCCAGCAGACAGGGGCTCGATGAGCAGTTCTTC
CDR3 protein: CASRQGLDEQFF

D gene: -
V gene: TRBV7-9
J gene: TRBJ2-3
clone size: once
CDR3 DNA: TGTGCCAGCAGCCCGTCAGTCGATACGCAGTATTTT
CDR3 protein: CASSPSVDTQYF